The 12 T cell receptor beta chains below come from one sample, sequenced in a study of blood T cell repertoires in COVID-19. Some clones are missing from TCRdb's copy, which holds only in-frame ones; the method was immunoSEQ multiplex PCR. Of 100,000 or so clones in the sample, about four fifths were seen once. The sequencing sample was made of peripheral blood. These receptors all stem from a human donor in a cohort sampled during active COVID-19.

CDR3 in amino acids: CASSNRGYTEAFF. As DNA, the CDR3 is TGTGCCAGCAGCAACCGGGGGTACACTGAAGCTTTCTTT. The V gene is TRBV7-8, the J gene TRBJ1-1, with D possibly being TRBD1 (5 bases). This CDR3 region has 13 residues. CDR1 is SGHVS, CDR2 FQNEAQ, per germline. Trimming took 5 bases from V and 3 from J, leaving 10 bases between them.

This clone was seen a few times. The gene calls are TRBV6-6 and TRBJ1-4, with TRBD1 identical over 8 bases. V lost 0 bases and J lost 1; bases outside the gene matches: 1. The germline CDR1 and CDR2 sequences are MNHNY and SVGAGI (reference sequence). The CDR3 runs 16 residues. CDR3 residues: CASSYSTGGTNEKLFF. The CDR3 DNA reads TGTGCCAGCAGTTACTCCACAGGGGGAACTAATGAAAAACTGTTTTTT.

The rearrangement uses TRBV19 and TRBJ2-3; D is unclear. This CDR3 has 15 amino acids. The V gene lost 3 bases and the J gene lost 4 bases, with 14 bases spanning the gap. The germline V gene encodes CDR1 LNHDA and CDR2 SQIVND (reference sequence). For the CDR3, the DNA is TGTGCCAGTAGTATTCGGTCCCCCGTGGCAGATACGCAGTATTTT. Amino acid sequence: CASSIRSPVADTQYF.

V is TRBV18 and J is TRBJ2-3; D gene ambiguous. V was pared by 0 bases and J by 0 bases, with 7 bases between. This CDR3 is built from 15 residues. CDR1 is KGHSH, CDR2 LQKENI, per germline. The CDR3 reads CASSPPYGSTDTQYF. The CDR3 DNA is TGTGCCAGCTCACCACCGTATGGCAGCACAGATACGCAGTATTTT.

The J gene is TRBJ2-2, the V gene TRBV12-3 or TRBV12-4, with a weak D call TRBD2 (6 bases). The length of the CDR3 is 13 residues. V dropped 3 bases and J dropped 5 bases, with 7 bases sitting between them. The CDR3 sequence: CASSFRGTGELFF. CDR3 sequence (DNA): TGTGCCAGCAGTTTCCGGGGGACCGGGGAGCTGTTTTTT.

The chain links TRBV9 to TRBJ1-2, with 8 nucleotides matching TRBD1. Germline loops: CDR1 SGDLS, CDR2 YYNGEE. Trimming removed 1 base from V and 2 bases from J; junction bases left unmatched: 4. The CDR3 loop spans 15 amino acids. The CDR3 is CASSVLTGGNYGYTF. CDR3 sequence (DNA): TGTGCCAGCAGCGTATTAACAGGGGGAAACTATGGCTACACCTTC.

V gene TRBV7-8 combines with J gene TRBJ2-7; 7 bases are a match to TRBD2. From germline, CDR1 is SGHVS and CDR2 FQNEAQ. V was pared by 0 bases and J by 3 bases, with 5 bases of the junction left unmatched. The CDR3 contains 15 residues. The CDR3: CASSLAAGEFYEQYF. DNA of the CDR3: TGTGCCAGCAGCTTAGCGGCGGGGGAATTCTACGAGCAGTACTTC.

The chain couples TRBV27 to TRBJ2-1, with 14 bases matching TRBD2. Germline assignment: CDR1 MNHEY and CDR2 SMNVEV (reference sequence). CDR3 length: 20 amino acids. V trimming: 3 bases; J trimming: 4 bases; junction bases outside the gene matches: 14. The CDR3 sequence: CASSFTPGLAGGTWYNEQFF. The CDR3 DNA sequence: TGTGCCAGCAGTTTCACTCCCGGACTAGCGGGAGGAACATGGTACAATGAGCAGTTCTTC.

This clone has a single count. The chain employs TRBV21-1 and TRBJ1-1; the D call of TRBD1 is as the table states it, not checked on the DNA. TRBV21-1 is flagged as a pseudogene. There are 17 residues in the CDR3. CDR3 in amino acids: CASSNVGRSPMNTEAFF. In DNA, the CDR3 is TGTGCCAGCAGCAATGTCGGCAGGTCACCCATGAACACTGAAGCTTTCTTT.

V and J are TRBV6-5 and TRBJ2-7; 12 positions agree with TRBD2. The germline V gene encodes CDR1 MNHEY and CDR2 SVGAGI. The CDR3 has 15 amino acids. Unmatched junction bases numbered 4, after V lost 5 bases and J lost 2 bases. The CDR3, as DNA: TGTGCCAGCAGTACCGGACTAGCGGGACCCTACGAGCAGTACTTC. Its protein product is CASSTGLAGPYEQYF.

The chain joins TRBV7-2 to TRBJ1-4, with D possibly being TRBD1 (6 bases). Per germline, CDR1 SGHTA and CDR2 FQGNSA. CDR3 length: 15 residues. V lost 1 base and J lost 0, with 6 bases in between. The CDR3: CASSLDRATNEKLFF. As DNA, the CDR3 is TGTGCCAGCAGCTTAGACAGGGCAACTAATGAAAAACTGTTTTTT.

V usage is TRBV18 and J usage is TRBJ1-1; D unresolved. Germline V gene lookup returns CDR1 KGHSH and CDR2 LQKENI. The V gene lost 0 bases and the J gene lost 6 bases, with 8 bases spanning the gap. CDR3 length equals 13 residues. CDR3 DNA: TGTGCCAGCTCACCACCAACAGTGCCTGAAGCTTTCTTT. As protein: CASSPPTVPEAFF.